This entry describes one T cell receptor (beta chain). These data originate in a study of blood T cell repertoires in COVID-19. Study overall: The samples span acute and convalescent COVID-19 from the United States, Italy and Spain.

Clones were sequenced by immunoSEQ multiplex PCR, and TCRdb holds only the in-frame ones, with some missing. The data show approximately 130,000 clones, roughly four fifths seen once. CDR1 and CDR2 from the germline V gene are SGHVS and FNYEAQ. The CDR3 extends over 12 amino acids. V shed 5 bases and J shed 8 bases, with 9 bases lying between them. Participants had their cohort set by participant-reported clinical history. The chain uses TRBV7-6 and TRBJ2-2; a possible D gene is TRBD2 (6 bases). The sequence was collected from a young man who had recovered from COVID-19. Sequencing was performed on PBMCs or T cells enriched from blood (not recorded which). The CDR3 coding sequence is TGTGCCAGCAGCCTCCGGGGGGGGGAGCTGTTTTTT. Amino acids: CASSLRGGELFF.